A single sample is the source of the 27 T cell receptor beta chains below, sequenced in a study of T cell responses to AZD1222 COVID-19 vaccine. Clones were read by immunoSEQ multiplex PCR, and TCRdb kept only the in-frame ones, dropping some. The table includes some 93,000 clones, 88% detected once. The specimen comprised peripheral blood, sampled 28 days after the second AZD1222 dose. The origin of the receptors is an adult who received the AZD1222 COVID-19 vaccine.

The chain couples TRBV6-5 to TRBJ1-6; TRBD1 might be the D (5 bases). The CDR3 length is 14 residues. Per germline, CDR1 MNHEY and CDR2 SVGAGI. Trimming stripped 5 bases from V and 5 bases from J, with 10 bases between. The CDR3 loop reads CASSRTFNNSPLHF. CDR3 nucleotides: TGTGCCAGCAGTCGGACATTTAATAATTCACCCCTCCACTTT.

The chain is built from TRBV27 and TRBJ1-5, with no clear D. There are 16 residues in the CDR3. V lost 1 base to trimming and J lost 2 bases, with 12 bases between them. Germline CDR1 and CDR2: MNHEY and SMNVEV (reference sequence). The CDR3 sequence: CASSLLGGGGNQPQHF. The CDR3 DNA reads TGTGCCAGCAGTTTATTGGGAGGTGGGGGCAATCAGCCCCAGCATTTT.

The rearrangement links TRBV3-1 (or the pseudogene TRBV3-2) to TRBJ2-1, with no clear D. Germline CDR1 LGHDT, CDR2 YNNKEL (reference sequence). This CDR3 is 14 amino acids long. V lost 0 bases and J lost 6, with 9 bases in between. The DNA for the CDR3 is TGTGCCAGCAGCCAAGATTTGTGGAGCAATGAGCAGTTCTTC. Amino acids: CASSQDLWSNEQFF.

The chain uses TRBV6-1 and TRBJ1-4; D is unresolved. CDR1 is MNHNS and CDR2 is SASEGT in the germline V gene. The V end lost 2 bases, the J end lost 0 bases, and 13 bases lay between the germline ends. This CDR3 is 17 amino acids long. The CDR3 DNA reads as TGTGCCAGCAGTGAACACCCGGTAGTTGCAACTAATGAAAAACTGTTTTTT. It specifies CASSEHPVVATNEKLFF.

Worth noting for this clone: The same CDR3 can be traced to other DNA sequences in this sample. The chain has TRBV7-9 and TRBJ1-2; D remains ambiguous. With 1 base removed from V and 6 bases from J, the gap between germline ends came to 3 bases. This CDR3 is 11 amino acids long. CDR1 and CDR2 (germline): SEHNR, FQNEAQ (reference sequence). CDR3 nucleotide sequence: TGTGCCAGCAGCTTAGTTGATGGCTACACCTTC. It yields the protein CASSLVDGYTF.

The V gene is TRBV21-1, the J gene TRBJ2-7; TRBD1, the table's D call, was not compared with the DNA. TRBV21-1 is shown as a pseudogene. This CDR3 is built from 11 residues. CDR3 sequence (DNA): TGTGCCAGCAGCAAAGACGAGACAGCGCCCTTC. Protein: CASSKDETAPF.

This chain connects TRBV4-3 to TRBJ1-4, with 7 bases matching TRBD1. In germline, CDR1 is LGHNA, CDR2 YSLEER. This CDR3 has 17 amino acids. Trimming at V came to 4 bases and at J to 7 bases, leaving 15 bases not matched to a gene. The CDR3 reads CASSPHRQGRLGEKLFF. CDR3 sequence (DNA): TGCGCCAGCAGCCCACACCGACAGGGAAGGCTTGGTGAAAAACTGTTTTTT.

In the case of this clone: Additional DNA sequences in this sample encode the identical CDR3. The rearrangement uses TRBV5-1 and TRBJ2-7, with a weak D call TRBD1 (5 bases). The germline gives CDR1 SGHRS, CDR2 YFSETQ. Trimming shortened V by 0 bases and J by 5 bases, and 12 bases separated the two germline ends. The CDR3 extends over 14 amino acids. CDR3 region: CASSLGQGSHEQYF. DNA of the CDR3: TGCGCCAGCAGCTTGGGGCAGGGTTCCCACGAGCAGTACTTC. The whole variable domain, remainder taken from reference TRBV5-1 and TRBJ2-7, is KAGVTQTPRYLIKTRGQQVTLSCSPISGHRSVSWYQQTPGQGLQFLFEYFSETQRNKGNFPGRFSGRQFSNSRSEMNVSTLELGDSALYLCASSLGQGSHEQYFGPGTRLTVT.

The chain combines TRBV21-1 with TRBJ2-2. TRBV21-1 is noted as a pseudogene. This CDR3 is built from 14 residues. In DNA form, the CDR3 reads TGTGCCAGCCTTGGCGGACCGAACACCGGGGAGCTGTTTTTT. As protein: CASLGGPNTGELFF.

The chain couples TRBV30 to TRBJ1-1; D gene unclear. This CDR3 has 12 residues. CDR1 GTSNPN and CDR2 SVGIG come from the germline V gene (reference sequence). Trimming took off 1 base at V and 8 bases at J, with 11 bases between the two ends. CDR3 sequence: CAWSGWPPEAFF. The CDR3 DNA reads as TGTGCCTGGAGTGGTTGGCCTCCAGAAGCTTTCTTT.

This chain's CDR3 is CASSLRSGNEKLFF. CDR3 nucleotides: TGTGCCAGCAGCCTACGGAGCGGGAATGAAAAACTGTTTTTT. V is TRBV3-1 (or the pseudogene TRBV3-2) and J is TRBJ1-4, with D unclear. Germline V gives CDR1 LGHDT, CDR2 YNNKEL (reference sequence). This CDR3 is built from 14 residues. V dropped 4 bases and J dropped 5 bases, with 11 bases sitting between them.

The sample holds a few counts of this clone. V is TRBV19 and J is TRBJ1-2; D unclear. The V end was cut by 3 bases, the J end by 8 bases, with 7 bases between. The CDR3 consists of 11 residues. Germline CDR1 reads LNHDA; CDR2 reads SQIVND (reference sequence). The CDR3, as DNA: TGTGCCAGTAGTATCCTGGGGGGCTACACCTTC. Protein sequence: CASSILGGYTF.

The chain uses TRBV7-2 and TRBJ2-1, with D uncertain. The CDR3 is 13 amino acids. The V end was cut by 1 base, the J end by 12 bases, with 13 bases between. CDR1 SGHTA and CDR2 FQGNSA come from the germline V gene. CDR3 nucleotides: TGTGCCAGCAGCTTAGATCGAGCCTCCGTGCAGTTCTTC. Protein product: CASSLDRASVQFF.

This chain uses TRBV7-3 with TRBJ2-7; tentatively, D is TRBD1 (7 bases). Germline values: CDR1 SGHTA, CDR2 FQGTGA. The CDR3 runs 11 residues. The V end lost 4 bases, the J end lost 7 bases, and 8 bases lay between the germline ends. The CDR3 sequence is CASSSGGEQYF. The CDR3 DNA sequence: TGTGCCAGCAGCTCAGGGGGGGAGCAGTACTTC.

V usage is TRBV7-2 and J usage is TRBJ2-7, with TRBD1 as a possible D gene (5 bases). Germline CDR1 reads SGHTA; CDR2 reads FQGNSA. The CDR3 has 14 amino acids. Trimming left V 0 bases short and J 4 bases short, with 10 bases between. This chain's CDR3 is CASSLAPGFYEQYF. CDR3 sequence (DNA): TGTGCCAGCAGCTTAGCCCCAGGGTTTTACGAGCAGTACTTC.

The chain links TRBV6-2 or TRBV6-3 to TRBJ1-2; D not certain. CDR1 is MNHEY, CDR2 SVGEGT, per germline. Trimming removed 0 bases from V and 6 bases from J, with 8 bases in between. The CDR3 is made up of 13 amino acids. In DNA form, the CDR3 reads TGTGCCAGCAGTTACTCGAACAGAGATGGCTACACCTTC. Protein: CASSYSNRDGYTF.

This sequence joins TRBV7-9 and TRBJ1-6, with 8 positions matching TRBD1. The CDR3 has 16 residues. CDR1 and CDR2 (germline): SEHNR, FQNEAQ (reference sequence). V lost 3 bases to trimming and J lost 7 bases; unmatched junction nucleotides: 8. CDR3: CASSFSGQGRNSPLHF. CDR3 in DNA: TGTGCCAGCAGCTTTTCCGGACAGGGAAGGAATTCACCCCTCCACTTT.

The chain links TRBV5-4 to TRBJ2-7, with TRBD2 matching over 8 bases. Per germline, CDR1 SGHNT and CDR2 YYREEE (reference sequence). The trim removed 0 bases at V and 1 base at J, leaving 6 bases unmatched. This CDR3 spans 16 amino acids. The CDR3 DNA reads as TGTGCCAGCAGCTTGGAAGGCGGGGGGCGTTCCTACGAGCAGTACTTC. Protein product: CASSLEGGGRSYEQYF.

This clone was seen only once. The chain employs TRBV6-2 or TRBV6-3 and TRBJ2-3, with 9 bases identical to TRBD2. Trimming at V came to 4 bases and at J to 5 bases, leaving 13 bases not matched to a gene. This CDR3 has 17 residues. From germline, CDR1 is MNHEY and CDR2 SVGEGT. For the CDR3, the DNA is TGTGCCAGCAGTTTTCTGCGGGCGGGGGGGCAGAGAGATACGCAGTATTTT. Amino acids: CASSFLRAGGQRDTQYF.

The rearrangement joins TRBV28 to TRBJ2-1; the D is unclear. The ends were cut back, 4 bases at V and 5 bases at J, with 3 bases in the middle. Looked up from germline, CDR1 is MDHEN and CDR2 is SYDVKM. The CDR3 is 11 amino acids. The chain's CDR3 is CASSSHNEQFF. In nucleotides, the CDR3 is TGTGCCAGCAGTTCTCACAATGAGCAGTTCTTC.

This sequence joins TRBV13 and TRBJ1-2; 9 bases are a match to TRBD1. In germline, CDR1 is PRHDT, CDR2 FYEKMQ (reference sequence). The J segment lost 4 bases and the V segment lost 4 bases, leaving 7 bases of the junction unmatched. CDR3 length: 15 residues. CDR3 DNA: TGTGCCAGCAGCTGGGGACAGGGCGTCGGCTATGGCTACACCTTC. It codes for CASSWGQGVGYGYTF.

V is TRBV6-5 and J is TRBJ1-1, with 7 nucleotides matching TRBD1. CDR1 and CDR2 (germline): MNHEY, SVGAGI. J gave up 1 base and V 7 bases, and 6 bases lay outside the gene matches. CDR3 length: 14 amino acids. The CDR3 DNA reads TGTGCCAGCACCAGACAGGGCCCGAACACTGAAGCTTTCTTT. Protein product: CASTRQGPNTEAFF.

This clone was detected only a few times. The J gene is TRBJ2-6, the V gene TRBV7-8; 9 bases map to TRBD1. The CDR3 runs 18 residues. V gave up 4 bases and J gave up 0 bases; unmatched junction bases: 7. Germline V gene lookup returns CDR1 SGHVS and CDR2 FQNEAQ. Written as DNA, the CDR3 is TGTGCCAGCAGCTCTCAGTGGGACAGGGCCTCTGGGGCCAACGTCCTGACTTTC. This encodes CASSSQWDRASGANVLTF. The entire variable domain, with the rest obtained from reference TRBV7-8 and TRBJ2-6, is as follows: GAGVSQSPRYKVAKRGQDVALRCDPISGHVSLFWYQQALGQGPEFLTYFQNEAQLDKSGLPSDRFFAERPEGSVSTLKIQRTQQEDSAVYLCASSSQWDRASGANVLTFGAGSRLTVL.

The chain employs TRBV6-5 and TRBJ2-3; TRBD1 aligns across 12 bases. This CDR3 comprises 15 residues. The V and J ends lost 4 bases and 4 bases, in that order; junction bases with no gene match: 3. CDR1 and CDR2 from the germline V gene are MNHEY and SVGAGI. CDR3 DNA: TGTGCCAGCAGTTCCGGGACAGGGGGCGCAGATACGCAGTATTTT. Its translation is CASSSGTGGADTQYF.

The CDR3 spells CASSPVGDGAEAFF. DNA of the CDR3: TGTGCCAGCTCACCTGTGGGGGACGGGGCTGAAGCTTTCTTT. The rearrangement joins TRBV18 to TRBJ1-1; D is possibly TRBD1 (5 bases). Germline CDR1 reads KGHSH; CDR2 reads LQKENI. V lost 3 bases, J lost 6 bases, and 14 bases lay in between. The CDR3 loop spans 14 amino acids.

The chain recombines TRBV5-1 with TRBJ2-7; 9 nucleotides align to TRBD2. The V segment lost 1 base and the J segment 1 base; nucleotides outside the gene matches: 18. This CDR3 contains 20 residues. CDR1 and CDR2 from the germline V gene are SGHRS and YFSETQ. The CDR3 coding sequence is TGCGCCAGCAGCTTGATGAAGGAAAACTCCACTAGCGGGCCGTCCTACGAGCAGTACTTC. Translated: CASSLMKENSTSGPSYEQYF.

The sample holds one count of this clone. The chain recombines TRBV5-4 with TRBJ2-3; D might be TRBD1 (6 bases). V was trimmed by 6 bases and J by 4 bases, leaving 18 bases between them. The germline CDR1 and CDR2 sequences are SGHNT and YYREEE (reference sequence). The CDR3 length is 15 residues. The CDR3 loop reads CASTTGPVGADTQYF. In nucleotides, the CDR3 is TGTGCCAGCACCACAGGGCCAGTGGGTGCAGATACGCAGTATTTT.